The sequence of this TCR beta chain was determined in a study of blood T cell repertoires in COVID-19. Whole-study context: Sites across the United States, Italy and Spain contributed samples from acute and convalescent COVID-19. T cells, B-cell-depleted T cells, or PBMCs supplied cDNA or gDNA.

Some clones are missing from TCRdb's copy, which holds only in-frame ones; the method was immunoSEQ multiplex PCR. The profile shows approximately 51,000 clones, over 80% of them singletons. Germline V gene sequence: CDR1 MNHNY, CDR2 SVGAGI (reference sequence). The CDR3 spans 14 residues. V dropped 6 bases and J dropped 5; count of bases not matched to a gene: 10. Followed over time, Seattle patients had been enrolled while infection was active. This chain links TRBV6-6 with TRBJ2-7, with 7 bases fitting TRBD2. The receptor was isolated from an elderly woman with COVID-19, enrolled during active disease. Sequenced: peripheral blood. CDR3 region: CASRASGEGHEQYF. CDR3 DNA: TGTGCCAGCAGAGCCAGCGGGGAGGGCCACGAGCAGTACTTC.